This T cell receptor beta chain emerged from a study of CD8 T cells in ankylosing spondylitis. This clonotype was detected a few times. What it recognizes is unknown. Scientists made TCR beta libraries using quantitative 5'-RACE with molecular barcodes. TCRdb used MiXCR to reprocess the 5' RACE reads, holding one entry per CDR3 protein. The table lists over 200,000 distinct CDR3 sequences, approximately 20% of them singletons. Regarding the study as a whole: Several of the motif variants were reported before in synovial fluid and blood from reactive arthritis. Peripheral blood samples showed relatively rare disease-linked clones, and these clones were CD8+. According to the report, clones linked to the disease were significantly enriched in matched synovial fluid samples taken from ankylosing spondylitis patients. Ankylosing spondylitis blood appeared to carry a characteristic TCR beta motif of several highly homologous variants.

Germline V CDR1 and CDR2: MGHRA, YSYEKL. This CDR3 comprises 14 residues. The germline V and J ends were trimmed by 3 bases and 3 bases, with 11 bases remaining between them. This TCR was recovered from a male donor with ankylosing spondylitis. The chain joins TRBV4-1 to TRBJ1-2; D remains ambiguous. Sequenced sample: blood, either unsorted or a sorted T cell fraction (not recorded which). CDR3 amino acids: CASSQATTDYGYTF. In DNA, the CDR3 is TGCGCCAGCAGCCAGGCAACTACGGACTATGGCTACACCTTC.